Below, one T cell receptor (beta chain) is given with its context. The table lists this clonotype with many counts. Its antigen is still unknown. Within one base of it there is no much larger clone, and no base qualities were kept. All donors were healthy Caucasians. Three pairs of female monozygotic twins, all aged roughly 18 to 30 years, made up the twin cohort. The RNA used for TCR libraries was isolated from peripheral blood mononuclear cells. The data are from a study of identical twins (dated by TCRdb to the mid-2010s). General notes on the study: The study deep-sequenced TCR alpha and beta repertoires from monozygotic twins, unrelated adults of various ages and cord blood to test whether fetal clonotypes persist. To rule out contamination, the twin experiments were replicated at different times with different library preparation protocols. The investigation overall reported the following: Because the same donors could not be followed over many years, the conclusions relied on cross-sectional statistical analysis. Abundant cord blood beta clonotypes had fewer insertions, young adult naive repertoires showed a similar but weaker trend, and memory repertoires showed no such trend. Invariant T cells such as MAIT and iNKT could partly confound zero-insertion analyses, although diverse VJ usage argued against such confounding for most clonotypes. Out-of-frame TCR alpha sequences shared between twins showed an excess of low generation-probability sequences compared with coincidental sharing between unrelated individuals. Excess twin sharing in beta out-of-frame sequences was weaker because fewer shared sequences lowered the signal-to-noise ratio. Recombination models systematically underestimated out-of-frame TCR alpha sharing in monozygotic twins but agreed with sharing between unrelated individuals.

From its cysteine to its phenylalanine, the CDR3 spans 14 amino acids. CDR3 DNA only is kept here, 42 bases in frame from base 1. Per the germline V gene, SNHLY is the CDR1 and FYNNEI is the CDR2. V loses 5 bases of germline sequence and J loses 2 bases, and the interval between the two ends is 13 bases. Libraries came from 5' RACE. The instrument was an Illumina HiSeq 2000. Template switching introduced a universal primer binding site; the final cDNA contained a unique molecular identifier, enabling accurate counting of TCR cDNA molecules. Specific primers in the conserved constant-segment region were used to synthesize first-strand cDNA for TCR alpha and beta chains. To control for contamination, every cDNA library was double barcoded, receiving both a SMART-Mk sample barcode and Illumina barcodes. Two successive PCR steps introduced TruSeq adapter sequences along with Illumina sample barcodes. TCR alpha and beta cDNA libraries were sequenced on the Illumina HiSeq platform with custom primers. From the authors' description of their analysis: Unique molecular identifiers were extracted from raw reads with MiGEC, and CDR3 positions were determined with MiXCR. Recombination models were inferred per individual with the repgenHMM and IGoR tools using an EM algorithm. Shared clonotype analysis was performed with the tcR package in R, normalizing sharing by the product of cloneset sizes. Out-of-frame nonproductive sequences were analyzed to study raw recombination free of thymic and clonal selection effects. The public reads were quality trimmed at Q25 with fastp and then assembled into clones with MiXCR by TCRdb, keeping productive beta chains. Each CDR3 protein appears once, grouped with its most common genes and DNA. These V and J calls rely on TCRdb rather than the paper's analysis. This sample comprises 500,000 to 700,000 distinct CDR3 sequences, about 7.6% of them detected only once. Roughly 1.5% of the sample goes to the ten largest clones.

This sample also belongs to another study, concerning yellow fever vaccine responses in identical twins. As that second paper reports: According to the authors, the vaccine-induced T cell response in identical twins seemed to be partly convergent and partly specific to each individual. Focusing on identical twins, the study followed the T cell clones that responded to the vaccine, and did so with precision.

The sequence derives from a woman aged 18-30 years in good health. The chain uses TRBV2 and TRBJ2-7; perhaps TRBD2 is the D gene, with 7 bases matching. Input material: PBMCs. The CDR3 amino acid sequence is: CASSIGGGPYEQYF. The nucleotides read TGTGCCAGCAGTATAGGCGGGGGCCCCTACGAGCAGTACTTC.